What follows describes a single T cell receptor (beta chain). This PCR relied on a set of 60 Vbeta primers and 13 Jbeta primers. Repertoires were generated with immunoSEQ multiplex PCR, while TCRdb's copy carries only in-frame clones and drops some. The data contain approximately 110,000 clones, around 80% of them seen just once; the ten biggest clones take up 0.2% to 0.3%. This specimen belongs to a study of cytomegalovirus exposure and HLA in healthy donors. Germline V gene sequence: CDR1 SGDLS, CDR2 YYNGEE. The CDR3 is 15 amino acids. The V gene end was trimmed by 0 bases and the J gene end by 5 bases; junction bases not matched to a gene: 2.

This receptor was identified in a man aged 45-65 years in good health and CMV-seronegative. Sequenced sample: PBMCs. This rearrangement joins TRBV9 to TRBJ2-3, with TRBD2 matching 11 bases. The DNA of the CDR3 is TGTGCCAGCAGCGTAGTAGCGGGAGGGGTAGATACGCAGTATTTT. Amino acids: CASSVVAGGVDTQYF.